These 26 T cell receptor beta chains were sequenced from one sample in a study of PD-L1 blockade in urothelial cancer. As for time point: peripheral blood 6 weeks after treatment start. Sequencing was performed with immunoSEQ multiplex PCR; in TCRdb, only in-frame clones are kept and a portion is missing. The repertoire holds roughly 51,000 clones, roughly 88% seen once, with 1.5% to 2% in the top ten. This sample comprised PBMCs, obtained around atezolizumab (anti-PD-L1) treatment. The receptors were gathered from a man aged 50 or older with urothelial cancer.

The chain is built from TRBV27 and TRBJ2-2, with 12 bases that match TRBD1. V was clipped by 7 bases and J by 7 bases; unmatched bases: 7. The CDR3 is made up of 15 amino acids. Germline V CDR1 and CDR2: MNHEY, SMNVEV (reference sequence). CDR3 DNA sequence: TGTGCCAGCACCTTGGGGACAGGGGGCATCGGGGAGCTGTTTTTT. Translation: CASTLGTGGIGELFF.

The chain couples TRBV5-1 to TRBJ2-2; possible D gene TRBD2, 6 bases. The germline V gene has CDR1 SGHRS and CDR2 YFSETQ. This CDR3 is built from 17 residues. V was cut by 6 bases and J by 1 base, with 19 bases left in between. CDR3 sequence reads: CASIHGRRGVNTGELFF. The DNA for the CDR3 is TGCGCCAGCATACACGGTAGACGCGGGGTGAACACCGGGGAGCTGTTTTTT. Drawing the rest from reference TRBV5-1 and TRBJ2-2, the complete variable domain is KAGVTQTPRYLIKTRGQQVTLSCSPISGHRSVSWYQQTPGQGLQFLFEYFSETQRNKGNFPGRFSGRQFSNSRSEMNVSTLELGDSALYLCASIHGRRGVNTGELFFGEGSRLTVL.

The CDR3 nucleotides are TGTGCCAGCAGCGTAGGAGGGATGGAGCCCCAGCATTTT. Translating it yields CASSVGGMEPQHF. This sequence joins TRBV9 and TRBJ1-5; the D is unclear. Trimming took off 0 bases at V and 8 bases at J, with 9 bases between the two ends. The CDR3 sequence is 13 residues long. The germline V gene has CDR1 SGDLS and CDR2 YYNGEE.

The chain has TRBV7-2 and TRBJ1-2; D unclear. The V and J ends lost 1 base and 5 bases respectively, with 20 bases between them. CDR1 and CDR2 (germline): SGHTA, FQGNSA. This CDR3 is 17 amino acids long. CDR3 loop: CASSLERVSVSVYGYTF. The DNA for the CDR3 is TGTGCCAGCAGCTTAGAGAGGGTGTCGGTTTCAGTTTATGGCTACACCTTC.

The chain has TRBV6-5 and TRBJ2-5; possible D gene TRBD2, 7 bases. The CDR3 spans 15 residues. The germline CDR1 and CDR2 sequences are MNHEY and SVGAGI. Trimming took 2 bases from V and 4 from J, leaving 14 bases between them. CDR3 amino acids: CASSYSAGAGETQYF. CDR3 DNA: TGTGCCAGCAGTTACAGCGCGGGGGCGGGAGAGACCCAGTACTTC.

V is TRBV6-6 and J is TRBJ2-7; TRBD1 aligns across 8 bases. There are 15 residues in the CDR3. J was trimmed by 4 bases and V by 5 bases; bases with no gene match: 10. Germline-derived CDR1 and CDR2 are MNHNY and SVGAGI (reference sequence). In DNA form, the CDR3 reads TGTGCCAGCAGTAACAGGGGGACAACCATTTACGAGCAGTACTTC. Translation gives CASSNRGTTIYEQYF.

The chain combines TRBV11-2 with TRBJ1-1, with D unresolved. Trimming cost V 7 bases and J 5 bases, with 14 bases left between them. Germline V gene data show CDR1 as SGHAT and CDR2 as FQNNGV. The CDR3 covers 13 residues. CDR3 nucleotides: TGTGCCAGCATAGAAAGGAGGCGGACTGAAGCTTTCTTT. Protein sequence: CASIERRRTEAFF.

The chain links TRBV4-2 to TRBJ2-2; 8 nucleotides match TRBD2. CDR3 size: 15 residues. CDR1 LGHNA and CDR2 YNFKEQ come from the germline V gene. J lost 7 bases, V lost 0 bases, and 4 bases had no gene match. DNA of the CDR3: TGTGCCAGCAGCCAAGACGGGGGGGACAACGGGGAGCTGTTTTTT. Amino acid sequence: CASSQDGGDNGELFF.

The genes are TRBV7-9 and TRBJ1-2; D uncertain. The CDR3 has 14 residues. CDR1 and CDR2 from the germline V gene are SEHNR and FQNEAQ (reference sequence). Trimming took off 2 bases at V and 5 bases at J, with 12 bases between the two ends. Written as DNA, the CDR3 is TGTGCCAGCAGCTTACAGCGCTACCCTTATGGCTACACCTTC. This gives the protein CASSLQRYPYGYTF. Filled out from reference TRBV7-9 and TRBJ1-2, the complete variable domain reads DTGVSQNPRHKITKRGQNVTFRCDPISEHNRLYWYRQTLGQGPEFLTYFQNEAQLEKSRLLSDRFSAERPKGSFSTLEIQRTEQGDSAMYLCASSLQRYPYGYTFGSGTRLTVV.

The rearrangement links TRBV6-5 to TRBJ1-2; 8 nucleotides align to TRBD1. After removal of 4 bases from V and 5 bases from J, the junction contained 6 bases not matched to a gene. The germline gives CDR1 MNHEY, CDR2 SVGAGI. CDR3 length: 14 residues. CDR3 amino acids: CASSSTGGRYGYTF. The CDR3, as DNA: TGTGCCAGCAGTTCTACAGGGGGTCGGTATGGCTACACCTTC.

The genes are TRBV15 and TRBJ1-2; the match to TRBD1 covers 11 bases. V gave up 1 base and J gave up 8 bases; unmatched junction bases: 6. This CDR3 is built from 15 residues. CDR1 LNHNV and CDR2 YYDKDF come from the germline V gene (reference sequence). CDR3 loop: CATSRGGQGAEGYTF. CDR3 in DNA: TGTGCCACCAGCAGAGGAGGACAGGGGGCGGAAGGCTACACCTTC.

Here the CDR3 DNA reads TGTGCCAGCAGCTTTACAGGGCACGAGCAGTACTTC. Protein product: CASSFTGHEQYF. The rearrangement links TRBV7-9 to TRBJ2-7, with D tentatively TRBD1 (6 bases). This CDR3 is built from 12 residues. The V gene lost 3 bases and the J gene lost 5 bases, with 8 bases spanning the gap. Germline assignment: CDR1 SEHNR and CDR2 FQNEAQ (reference sequence).

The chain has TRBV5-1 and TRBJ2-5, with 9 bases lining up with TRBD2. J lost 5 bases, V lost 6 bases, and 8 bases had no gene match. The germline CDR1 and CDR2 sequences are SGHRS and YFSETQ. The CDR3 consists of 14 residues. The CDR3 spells CASMPVSGSETQYF. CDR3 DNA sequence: TGCGCCAGCATGCCAGTTAGCGGGAGTGAGACCCAGTACTTC.

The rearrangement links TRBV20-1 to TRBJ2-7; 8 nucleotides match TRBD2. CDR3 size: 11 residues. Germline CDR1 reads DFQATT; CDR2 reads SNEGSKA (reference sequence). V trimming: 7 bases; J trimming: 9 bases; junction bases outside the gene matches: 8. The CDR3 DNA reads TGCAGTGGAAAAGCGGGGGTGTTGCAGTACTTC. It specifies CSGKAGVLQYF.

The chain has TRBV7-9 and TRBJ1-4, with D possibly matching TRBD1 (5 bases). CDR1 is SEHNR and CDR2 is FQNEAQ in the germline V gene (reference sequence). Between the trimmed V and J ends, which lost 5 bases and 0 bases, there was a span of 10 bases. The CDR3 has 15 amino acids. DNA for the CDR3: TGTGCCAGCAGCCCGGGGGTTGCAACTAATGAAAAACTGTTTTTT. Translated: CASSPGVATNEKLFF.

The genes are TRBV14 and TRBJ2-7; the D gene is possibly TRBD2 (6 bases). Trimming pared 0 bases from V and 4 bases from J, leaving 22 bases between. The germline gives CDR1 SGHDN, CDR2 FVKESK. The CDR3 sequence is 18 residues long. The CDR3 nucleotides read TGTGCCAGCAGCCAAGATCTCACGTCCGCTGGCGGGAAATACGAGCAGTACTTC. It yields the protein CASSQDLTSAGGKYEQYF.

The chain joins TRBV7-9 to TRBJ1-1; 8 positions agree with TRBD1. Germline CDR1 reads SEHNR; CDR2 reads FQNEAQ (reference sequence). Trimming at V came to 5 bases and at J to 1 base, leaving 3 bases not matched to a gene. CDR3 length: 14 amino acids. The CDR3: CASSPGQGNTEAFF. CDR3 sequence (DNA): TGTGCCAGCAGCCCCGGACAGGGGAACACTGAAGCTTTCTTT.

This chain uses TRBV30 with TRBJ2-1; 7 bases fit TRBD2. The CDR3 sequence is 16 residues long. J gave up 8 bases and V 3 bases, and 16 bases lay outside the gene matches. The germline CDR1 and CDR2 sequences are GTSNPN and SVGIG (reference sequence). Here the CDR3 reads CAWRGEGALVLDEQFF. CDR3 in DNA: TGTGCCTGGAGAGGGGAGGGTGCGCTGGTGTTGGATGAGCAGTTCTTC.

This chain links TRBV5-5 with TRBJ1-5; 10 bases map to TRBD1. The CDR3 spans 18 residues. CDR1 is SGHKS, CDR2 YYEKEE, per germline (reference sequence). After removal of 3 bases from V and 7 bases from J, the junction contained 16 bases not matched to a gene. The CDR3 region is CASSSTKVTGTGVQPQHF. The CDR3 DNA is TGTGCCAGCAGCTCAACTAAGGTAACCGGGACAGGGGTACAGCCCCAGCATTTT.

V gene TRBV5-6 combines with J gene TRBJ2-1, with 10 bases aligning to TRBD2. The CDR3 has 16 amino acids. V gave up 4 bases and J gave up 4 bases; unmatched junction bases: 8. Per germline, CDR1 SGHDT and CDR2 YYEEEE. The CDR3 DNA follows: TGTGCCAGCAGCCCCGTGAGCGGGAGGGCTTACAATGAGCAGTTCTTC. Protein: CASSPVSGRAYNEQFF.

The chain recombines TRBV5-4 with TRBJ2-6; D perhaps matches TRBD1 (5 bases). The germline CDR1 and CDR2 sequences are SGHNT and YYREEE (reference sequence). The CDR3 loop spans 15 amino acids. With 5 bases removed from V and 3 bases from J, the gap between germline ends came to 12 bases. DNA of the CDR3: TGTGCCAGCAGGCCCGACAGATTTGGGGCCAACGTCCTGACTTTC. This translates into CASRPDRFGANVLTF.

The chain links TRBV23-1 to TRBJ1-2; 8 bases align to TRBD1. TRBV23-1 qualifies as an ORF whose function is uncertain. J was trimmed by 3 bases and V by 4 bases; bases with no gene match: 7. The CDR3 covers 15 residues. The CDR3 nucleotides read TGCGCCAGCAGTCTGCGGACAGGGTCTGACTATGGCTACACCTTC. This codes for CASSLRTGSDYGYTF.

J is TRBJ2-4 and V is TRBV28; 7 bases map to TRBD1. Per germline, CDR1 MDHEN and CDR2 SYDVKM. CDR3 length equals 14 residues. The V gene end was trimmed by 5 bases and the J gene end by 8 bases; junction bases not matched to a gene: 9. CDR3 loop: CASSPAGTVDIQYF. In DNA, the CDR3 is TGTGCCAGCAGTCCAGCCGGGACAGTTGACATTCAGTACTTC.

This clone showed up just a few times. This CDR3 reads CAISAQQGNEQYF. CDR3 bases: TGTGCCATCAGTGCCCAACAGGGTAACGAGCAGTACTTC. This chain joins TRBV10-3 and TRBJ2-7; D is possibly TRBD1 (6 bases). This CDR3 region has 13 residues. V shed 4 bases and J shed 5 bases, with 12 bases lying between them. CDR1 and CDR2 (germline): ENHRY, SYGVKD.

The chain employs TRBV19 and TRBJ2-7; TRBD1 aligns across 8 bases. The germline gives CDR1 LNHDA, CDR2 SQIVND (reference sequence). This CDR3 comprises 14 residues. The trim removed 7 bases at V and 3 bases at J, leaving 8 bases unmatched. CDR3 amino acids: CASTGTGSGYEQYF. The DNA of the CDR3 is TGTGCCAGTACTGGGACAGGATCTGGCTACGAGCAGTACTTC.

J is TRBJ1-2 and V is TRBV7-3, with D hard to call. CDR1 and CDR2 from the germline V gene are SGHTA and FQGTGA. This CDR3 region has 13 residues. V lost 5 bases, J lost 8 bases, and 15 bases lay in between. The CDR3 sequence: CASSPNGVQGYTF. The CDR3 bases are TGTGCCAGCAGCCCAAACGGGGTACAAGGCTACACCTTC.